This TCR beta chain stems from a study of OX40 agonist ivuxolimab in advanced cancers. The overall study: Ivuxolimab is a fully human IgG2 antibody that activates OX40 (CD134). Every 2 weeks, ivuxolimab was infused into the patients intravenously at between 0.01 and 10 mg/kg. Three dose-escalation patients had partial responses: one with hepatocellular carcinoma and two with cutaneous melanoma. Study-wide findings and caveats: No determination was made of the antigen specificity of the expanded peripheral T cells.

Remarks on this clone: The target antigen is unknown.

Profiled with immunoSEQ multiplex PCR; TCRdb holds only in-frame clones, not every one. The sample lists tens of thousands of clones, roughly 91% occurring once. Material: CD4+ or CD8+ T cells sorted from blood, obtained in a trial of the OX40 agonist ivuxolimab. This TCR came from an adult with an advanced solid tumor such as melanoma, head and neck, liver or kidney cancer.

The CDR3 region is CASSQPPGQTYEQYF. CDR3 coding DNA: TGCGCCAGCAGTCAACCCCCAGGACAGACCTACGAGCAGTACTTC. The chain carries TRBV23-1 and TRBJ2-7, with D perhaps TRBD1 (6 bases). TRBV23-1 is assigned to the ORF class and has an uncertain function. V lost 2 bases to trimming and J lost 2 bases, with 13 bases between them. The CDR3 is made up of 15 amino acids.